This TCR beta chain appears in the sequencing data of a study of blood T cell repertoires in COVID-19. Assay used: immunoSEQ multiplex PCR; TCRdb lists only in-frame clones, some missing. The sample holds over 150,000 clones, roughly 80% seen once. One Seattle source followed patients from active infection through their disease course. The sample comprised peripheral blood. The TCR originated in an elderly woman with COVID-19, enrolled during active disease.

The CDR3 is CASSLGVDAGELFF. The CDR3 nucleotides read TGCGCCAGCAGCTTGGGTGTAGATGCGGGGGAGCTGTTTTTT. This chain connects TRBV5-1 to TRBJ2-2, with unresolved D. Germline CDR1 SGHRS, CDR2 YFSETQ. The CDR3 sequence is 14 residues long. V lost 0 bases and J 8 bases, leaving 11 bases between the germline ends.